The sequence of this T cell receptor beta chain was determined in a study of blood T cell repertoires in COVID-19. In the study overall: Acute and convalescent COVID-19 samples came from the United States, Italy and Spain.

Germline V gene lookup returns CDR1 ENHRY and CDR2 SYGVKD. This CDR3 has 14 residues. V lost 7 bases to trimming and J lost 4 bases, with 16 bases between them. Measured with immunoSEQ multiplex PCR; TCRdb has only the in-frame clones, and not every one. The table lists around 130,000 clones, about 87% of them singletons. This clone appeared a single time. This chain uses TRBV10-3 with TRBJ1-1; D is possibly TRBD1 (5 bases). The TCR sequence derives from a woman between 50 and 59 years old with acute or convalescent COVID-19. Sequencing input: peripheral blood. CDR3 DNA sequence: TGTGCCATCACCGAGGGTCCGGGGGGCACTGAAGCTTTCTTT. Its translation is CAITEGPGGTEAFF.